This is a list of T cell receptor beta chains from one sample in a study of beta chain features in type 1 diabetes. Profiled with immunoSEQ multiplex PCR; TCRdb holds only in-frame clones, not every one. The table lists under 350,000 clones, approximately 25% of them singletons. The sample taken for sequencing was naive CD4+ T cells from blood. The receptors originated from a woman aged 25-40 years with type 1 diabetes. Both conserved end residues are part of each CDR3. The D gene is left open where the match is weak. The listing skips clone size in some rows; elsewhere it reads once, few, many or a size class.

len: 14; j_gene: TRBJ2-1; d_gene: NA; v_gene: TRBV14; abundance: NA; CDR3aa: CASSPGTPAGEQFF; CDR3nt: TGTGCCAGCAGCCCGGGGACTCCTGCGGGTGAGCAGTTCTTC
len: 16; j_gene: TRBJ2-7; d_gene: NA; v_gene: TRBV25-1; abundance: NA; CDR3aa: CASSDRGSATSYEQYF; CDR3nt: TGTGCCAGCAGTGACCGAGGATCAGCGACCTCCTACGAGCAGTACTTC
len: 14; j_gene: TRBJ2-3; d_gene: NA; v_gene: TRBV30; abundance: few; CDR3aa: CAWRGDFLTDTQYF; CDR3nt: TGTGCCTGGAGGGGGGACTTTCTAACAGATACGCAGTATTTT
len: 13; j_gene: TRBJ2-3; d_gene: TRBD2; v_gene: TRBV5-4; abundance: few; CDR3aa: CASSIAGADTQYF; CDR3nt: TGTGCCAGCAGTATAGCGGGAGCGGATACGCAGTATTTT
len: 14; j_gene: TRBJ2-5; d_gene: TRBD2; v_gene: TRBV30; abundance: few; CDR3aa: CAWSWGGRAGEQYF; CDR3nt: TGTGCCTGGAGCTGGGGCGGGAGGGCCGGTGAGCAGTACTTC
len: 14; j_gene: TRBJ1-5; d_gene: NA; v_gene: TRBV30; abundance: once; CDR3aa: CAWSVADSNQPQHF; CDR3nt: TGTGCCTGGAGTGTGGCTGATAGCAATCAGCCCCAGCATTTT
len: 12; j_gene: TRBJ2-7; d_gene: NA; v_gene: TRBV28; abundance: NA; CDR3aa: CASRGPSYEQYF; CDR3nt: TGTGCCAGCCGGGGTCCTTCCTACGAGCAGTACTTC
len: 14; j_gene: TRBJ1-2; d_gene: NA; v_gene: TRBV4-1; abundance: few; CDR3aa: CASSQGRTDYGYTF; CDR3nt: TGCGCCAGCAGCCAAGGCAGGACAGACTATGGCTACACCTTC
len: 15; j_gene: TRBJ2-6; d_gene: TRBD1; v_gene: TRBV28; abundance: once; CDR3aa: CASATGGGGANVLTF; CDR3nt: TGTGCCAGCGCGACAGGGGGAGGTGGGGCCAACGTCCTGACTTTC
len: 17; j_gene: TRBJ2-5; d_gene: NA; v_gene: TRBV9; abundance: NA; CDR3aa: CASSVATGEEFWETQYF; CDR3nt: TGTGCCAGCAGCGTAGCTACGGGAGAGGAGTTCTGGGAGACCCAGTACTTC
len: 12; j_gene: TRBJ1-2; d_gene: NA; v_gene: TRBV29-1; abundance: NA; CDR3aa: CSVVEANYGYTF; CDR3nt: TGCAGCGTTGTAGAGGCCAACTATGGCTACACCTTC
len: 14; j_gene: TRBJ2-2; d_gene: NA; v_gene: TRBV4-1; abundance: NA; CDR3aa: CASSGRESVGELFF; CDR3nt: TGCGCCAGCAGCGGACGGGAGTCGGTCGGGGAGCTGTTTTTT
len: 15; j_gene: TRBJ1-1; d_gene: NA; v_gene: TRBV4-1; abundance: NA; CDR3aa: CASSQEAYMNTEAFF; CDR3nt: TGCGCCAGCAGCCAAGAAGCGTACATGAACACTGAAGCTTTCTTT
len: 14; j_gene: TRBJ2-3; d_gene: TRBD1; v_gene: TRBV19; abundance: NA; CDR3aa: CASSDRGRQDTQYF; CDR3nt: TGTGCCAGTAGTGACAGGGGACGCCAAGATACGCAGTATTTT
len: 14; j_gene: TRBJ1-2; d_gene: TRBD1; v_gene: TRBV9; abundance: few; CDR3aa: CASTQLTGGDGYTF; CDR3nt: TGTGCCAGCACCCAACTGACAGGGGGCGATGGCTACACCTTC
len: 15; j_gene: TRBJ2-1; d_gene: TRBD2; v_gene: TRBV18; abundance: NA; CDR3aa: CASSPQREGAPEQFF; CDR3nt: TGTGCCAGCTCACCGCAGCGGGAGGGTGCCCCTGAGCAGTTCTTC
len: 12; j_gene: TRBJ2-7; d_gene: NA; v_gene: TRBV28; abundance: NA; CDR3aa: CASSRTAYEQYF; CDR3nt: TGTGCCAGCAGCCGGACAGCCTACGAGCAGTACTTC
len: 15; j_gene: TRBJ2-2; d_gene: TRBD2; v_gene: TRBV9; abundance: few; CDR3aa: CASTTSGRGAGELFF; CDR3nt: TGTGCCAGCACTACCAGCGGGAGGGGGGCCGGGGAGCTGTTTTTT
len: 14; j_gene: TRBJ2-5; d_gene: NA; v_gene: TRBV6-1; abundance: NA; CDR3aa: CASSESGHGETQYF; CDR3nt: TGTGCCAGCAGTGAAAGCGGGCACGGGGAGACCCAGTACTTC
len: 12; j_gene: TRBJ1-2; d_gene: TRBD1; v_gene: TRBV30; abundance: few; CDR3aa: CAWSGQGWGYTF; CDR3nt: TGTGCCTGGAGCGGACAGGGTTGGGGCTACACCTTC
len: 17; j_gene: TRBJ2-3; d_gene: TRBD2; v_gene: TRBV23-1; abundance: NA; CDR3aa: CASQSGTSGFKPDTQYF; CDR3nt: TGCGCCAGCCAATCCGGGACTAGCGGATTCAAGCCGGATACGCAGTATTTT
len: 13; j_gene: TRBJ2-7; d_gene: NA; v_gene: TRBV15; abundance: NA; CDR3aa: CATSRDIYGEQYF; CDR3nt: TGTGCCACCAGCAGAGATATATACGGCGAGCAGTACTTC
len: 12; j_gene: TRBJ1-3; d_gene: NA; v_gene: TRBV7-9; abundance: NA; CDR3aa: CASSKNVRTIYF; CDR3nt: TGTGCCAGCAGCAAAAACGTACGGACCATATATTTT
len: 15; j_gene: TRBJ2-7; d_gene: TRBD1; v_gene: TRBV7-3; abundance: few; CDR3aa: CASSPNPGQGYEQYF; CDR3nt: TGTGCCAGCAGCCCCAACCCGGGACAGGGCTACGAGCAGTACTTC
len: 12; j_gene: TRBJ2-1; d_gene: NA; v_gene: TRBV10-3; abundance: few; CDR3aa: CAIKGLYNEQFF; CDR3nt: TGTGCCATCAAAGGACTGTACAATGAGCAGTTCTTC
len: 14; j_gene: TRBJ1-2; d_gene: TRBD1; v_gene: TRBV30; abundance: few; CDR3aa: CAGRRTGLDYGYTF; CDR3nt: TGTGCCGGAAGGAGGACAGGGCTGGACTATGGCTACACCTTC
len: 12; j_gene: TRBJ2-5; d_gene: NA; v_gene: TRBV7-9; abundance: NA; CDR3aa: CASSLVAGRRDF; CDR3nt: TGTGCCAGCAGCTTAGTCGCGGGACGGCGAGACTTC
len: 16; j_gene: TRBJ2-7; d_gene: NA; v_gene: TRBV7-8; abundance: few; CDR3aa: CASSFPPWDFSYEQYF; CDR3nt: TGTGCCAGCAGCTTCCCGCCCTGGGACTTCTCCTACGAGCAGTACTTC
len: 16; j_gene: TRBJ1-5; d_gene: NA; v_gene: TRBV21-1; abundance: NA; CDR3aa: CASSKEGQGINQPQHF; CDR3nt: TGTGCCAGCAGCAAAGAAGGGCAGGGGATTAATCAGCCCCAGCATTTT
len: 14; j_gene: TRBJ2-3; d_gene: NA; v_gene: TRBV5-1; abundance: NA; CDR3aa: CASSLASSTDTQYF; CDR3nt: TGCGCCAGCAGCTTAGCGTCCAGCACAGATACGCAGTATTTT
len: 12; j_gene: TRBJ1-1; d_gene: TRBD1; v_gene: TRBV28; abundance: few; CDR3aa: CASDQDRRKAFF; CDR3nt: TGTGCCAGCGACCAGGACAGGAGGAAAGCTTTCTTT
len: 15; j_gene: TRBJ2-1; d_gene: TRBD1; v_gene: TRBV28; abundance: NA; CDR3aa: CASRKTGWRYNEQFF; CDR3nt: TGTGCCAGCAGGAAGACAGGGTGGAGGTACAATGAGCAGTTCTTC
len: 14; j_gene: TRBJ2-1; d_gene: TRBD1; v_gene: TRBV6-1; abundance: once; CDR3aa: CASSADRWSNEQFF; CDR3nt: TGTGCCAGCAGTGCGGACAGGTGGAGCAATGAGCAGTTCTTC
len: 14; j_gene: TRBJ1-1; d_gene: NA; v_gene: TRBV5-1; abundance: NA; CDR3aa: CASKVEGLNTEAFF; CDR3nt: TGCGCCAGCAAGGTGGAGGGGCTGAACACTGAAGCTTTCTTT
len: 13; j_gene: TRBJ1-2; d_gene: NA; v_gene: TRBV9; abundance: few; CDR3aa: CASSYGQSEGYTF; CDR3nt: TGTGCCAGCAGCTATGGACAGTCCGAGGGCTACACCTTC
len: 14; j_gene: TRBJ2-5; d_gene: NA; v_gene: TRBV9; abundance: NA; CDR3aa: CASSAAGVGETQYF; CDR3nt: TGTGCCAGCAGCGCGGCCGGAGTGGGAGAGACCCAGTACTTC
len: 16; j_gene: TRBJ2-1; d_gene: TRBD2; v_gene: TRBV5-1; abundance: few; CDR3aa: CASSLVPSGRANEQFF; CDR3nt: TGCGCCAGCAGCTTGGTTCCTAGCGGGAGGGCCAATGAGCAGTTCTTC
len: 14; j_gene: TRBJ2-2; d_gene: NA; v_gene: TRBV5-1; abundance: NA; CDR3aa: CASRPGQNTGELFF; CDR3nt: TGCGCCAGCAGACCTGGACAGAACACCGGGGAGCTGTTTTTT